The sequence of this T cell receptor beta chain was determined in a study of T cell repertoires in cytomegalovirus infection. One entry per CDR3 protein results from TCRdb running MiXCR on the reads. In the table there are 230,000 or so distinct CDR3 sequences, approximately 15% of which are singletons. This clonotype appeared many times. The antigen is unknown. Findings of the study overall: Clonotypes of TCR beta that were HLA-C-restricted and CMV-specific dominated the ex vivo response.

This CDR3 is 16 amino acids long. Trimming cost V 5 bases and J 0 bases; bases outside gene matches: 7. Germline V CDR1 and CDR2: SGHVS, FNYEAQ. The chain links TRBV7-6 to TRBJ1-3; 7 nucleotides align to TRBD1. Sequencing input: CD8+ T cells from PBMCs. The receptor was derived from a human donor in good health (CMV status not recorded). Some clones in this sample may be carry-over from other donors' samples. The CDR3 protein is CASSTRQGSSGNTIYF. The CDR3 nucleotides are TGTGCCAGCAGCACTCGACAGGGTAGCTCTGGAAACACCATATATTTT.